This T cell receptor (beta chain) is drawn from a study of blood T cell repertoires in COVID-19. Study details: PBMCs, B-cell-depleted T cells, or T cells provided the cDNA or gDNA that made up the material.

Looked up from germline, CDR1 is WSHSY and CDR2 is SAAADI. The V gene end was trimmed by 3 bases and the J gene end by 2 bases; junction bases not matched to a gene: 4. The CDR3 has 15 residues. Across 20 to 25 US areas, participants ranged in age from about 18 to 89 years. Self-reported history from a screening survey and questionnaire set each donor's cohort. Authors' data handling: By means of reference gene primer amplification, nucleated cell counts were estimated. Produced via immunoSEQ multiplex PCR; TCRdb's table is partial and in-frame only. V and J calls and clone size are given by that table; D and trimming were obtained from the DNA. The data hold 490,000 or so clones, with roughly nine tenths observed a single time.

Sample: PBMCs or T cells enriched from blood (not recorded which). The TCR originated in a woman aged 55-70 years who had recovered from COVID-19. The chain is built from TRBV10-2 and TRBJ2-3; TRBD1 agrees at 8 bases. In DNA form, the CDR3 reads TGCGCCAGCAGTGACCGGGACAGGCCCACAGATACGCAGTATTTT. Amino acid sequence: CASSDRDRPTDTQYF.